The rows below give T cell receptor beta chains drawn from one sample of a study of cytomegalovirus exposure and HLA in healthy donors. Sequencing was performed with immunoSEQ multiplex PCR; in TCRdb, only in-frame clones are kept and a portion is missing. This sample has about 100,000 clones, with roughly 83% found just once. The specimen sequenced was PBMCs. Receptors originate from a female donor in good health and CMV-seropositive. CDR3s include the opening cysteine and the closing phenylalanine or tryptophan. D genes are given only for firm matches. Part of the rows lack a size; the others show once, few, many or a class for expanded clones.

d_call | j_call | v_call | clone_size | cdr3_aa
TRBD2 | TRBJ2-3 | TRBV29-1 | NA | CSAVSGSNTQYF
TRBD2 | TRBJ2-7 | TRBV7-9 | NA | CASSFVPLAGGSYEQYF
NA | TRBJ2-2 | TRBV7-8 | NA | CASSSPSANTGELFF
NA | TRBJ1-1 | TRBV27 | NA | CASSLSPGMNTEAFF
NA | TRBJ2-6 | TRBV11-2 | NA | CASSLVGGTGHGRANVLTF
NA | TRBJ2-5 | TRBV11-2 | NA | CASSLRARGYQETQYF
TRBD1 | TRBJ2-5 | TRBV5-1 | few | CASSPTGVRETQYF
TRBD1 | TRBJ1-5 | TRBV10-2 | NA | CASSSYTGGAFNQPQHF
NA | TRBJ2-2 | TRBV7-9 | NA | CASSFISIGNTGELFF
NA | TRBJ2-5 | TRBV5-1 | NA | CASSYQGQETQYF
NA | TRBJ2-2 | TRBV30 | NA | CAWSLRGITGELFF
TRBD1 | TRBJ2-3 | TRBV7-9 | NA | CASSPGQRSTDTQYF
NA | TRBJ1-2 | TRBV4-2 | NA | CASSQVRDYNYGYTF
TRBD1 | TRBJ2-5 | TRBV6-5 | NA | CASSYRQGAETQYF
TRBD2 | TRBJ2-1 | TRBV10-3 | NA | CAISESNGGASGRSEQFF
NA | TRBJ2-7 | TRBV5-1 | few | CASSPRGGTSYEQYF
NA | TRBJ2-5 | TRBV7-6 | once | CASSFYPRTQYF
NA | TRBJ1-1 | TRBV20-1 | NA | CSAILRAEAFF
TRBD1 | TRBJ2-2 | TRBV29-1 | NA | CSVYRTGNTGELFF
TRBD1 | TRBJ2-5 | TRBV10-3 | NA | CAIRRGTGGETQYF